This entry lists 10 T cell receptor beta chains sequenced from one sample in a study of blood T cells in healthy people across ages. Through a sample-barcoded 5' primer and a J-beta primer mix, a second PCR was run for roughly 6 to 11 cycles. TCRdb independently ran MiXCR on the 5' RACE reads; one entry per CDR3 protein. This sample has roughly 800,000 distinct CDR3 sequences, with under 40% found just once. Source material: blood. All receptors derive from a man in his late teens or twenties in good health.

This clonotype was observed a handful of times. This chain links TRBV28 with TRBJ1-6; D call uncertain. Germline assignment: CDR1 MDHEN and CDR2 SYDVKM. Trimming removed 7 bases from V and 8 bases from J, with 12 bases in between. This CDR3 has 13 residues. Here the CDR3 DNA reads TGTGCCAGCACCTGGGTCCGCGATTCACCCCTCCACTTT. Protein sequence: CASTWVRDSPLHF.

Here the CDR3 DNA reads TGCGCCAGCAGCTGGGAGGGACAGACTAACTATGGCTACACCTTC. Translated, it gives CASSWEGQTNYGYTF. V usage is TRBV5-1 and J usage is TRBJ1-2, with 7 nucleotides matching TRBD1. From germline, CDR1 is SGHRS and CDR2 YFSETQ. This CDR3 is built from 15 residues. V was clipped by 3 bases and J by 0 bases; unmatched bases: 5. Full variable domain (missing parts from reference TRBV5-1 and TRBJ1-2): KAGVTQTPRYLIKTRGQQVTLSCSPISGHRSVSWYQQTPGQGLQFLFEYFSETQRNKGNFPGRFSGRQFSNSRSEMNVSTLELGDSALYLCASSWEGQTNYGYTFGSGTRLTVV.

The chain joins TRBV4-1 to TRBJ1-2; D unclear. Per the germline V gene, CDR1 is MGHRA and CDR2 is YSYEKL. The CDR3 length is 17 residues. Trimming stripped 1 base from V and 3 bases from J, with 18 bases between. The CDR3 here is CASSQGGKAERHYGYTF. The DNA for the CDR3 is TGCGCCAGCAGCCAAGGGGGAAAGGCAGAAAGACACTATGGCTACACCTTC.

The rearrangement uses TRBV2 and TRBJ1-1, with D tentatively TRBD1 (5 bases). Per germline, CDR1 SNHLY and CDR2 FYNNEI. Trimming removed 6 bases at V and 0 bases at J, with 17 bases between. This CDR3 contains 16 residues. The CDR3 DNA sequence: TGTGCCAGCAGGATGAACTTAGGGACGGTGAACACTGAAGCTTTCTTT. This sequence encodes CASRMNLGTVNTEAFF. The complete variable domain, with remaining parts taken from reference TRBV2 and TRBJ1-1, reads EPEVTQTPSHQVTQMGQEVILRCVPISNHLYFYWYRQILGQKVEFLVSFYNNEISEKSEIFDDQFSVERPDGSNFTLKIRSTKLEDSAMYFCASRMNLGTVNTEAFFGQGTRLTVV.

This chain connects TRBV20-1 to TRBJ2-7; TRBD2 aligns across 7 bases. The germline CDR1 and CDR2 sequences are DFQATT and SNEGSKA (reference sequence). V was pared by 4 bases and J by 1 base, with 10 bases of the junction left unmatched. The CDR3 is made up of 15 amino acids. The CDR3 DNA follows: TGCAGTGCTACTGGCGGGAGAACGGATTCCTACGAGCAGTACTTC. This gives the protein CSATGGRTDSYEQYF.

The rearrangement uses TRBV27 and TRBJ2-1; D possibly corresponds to TRBD2 (5 bases). The germline CDR1 and CDR2 sequences are MNHEY and SMNVEV (reference sequence). This CDR3 is 16 amino acids long. Trimming removed 5 bases from V and 7 bases from J, with 21 bases in between. This CDR3 is CASSPVGGGAQNEQFF. For the CDR3, the DNA is TGTGCCAGCAGTCCCGTCGGAGGTGGAGCCCAAAATGAGCAGTTCTTC.

There are a few counts of this clonotype. A much larger clonotype is one base distant, so this may be a read error. J is TRBJ2-5 and V is TRBV5-1; the D is unclear. The closer fit of TRBJ2-7 to the DNA end suggests the J call may be wrong. CDR3 length: 15 residues. CDR1 is SGHRS and CDR2 is YFSETQ in the germline V gene. The CDR3 DNA follows: TGCGCCAGCAGCTGGGAAGCGTCCCCGGACTACGAGCAGTACTTC. It specifies CASSWEASPDYEQYF.

The rearrangement joins TRBV29-1 to TRBJ1-1; TRBD1 matches at 9 bases. CDR3 size: 12 residues. CDR1 and CDR2 from the germline V gene are SQVTM and ANQGSEA. The CDR3 DNA reads TGCACTGGGGGACAGGGTAGCACTGAAGCTTTCTTT. This encodes CTGGQGSTEAFF.

Note on this clonotype: One junction end does not reproduce the germline sequence, and a read error may be involved. The chain couples TRBV30 to TRBJ2-1, with D uncertain. The germline gives CDR1 GTSNPN, CDR2 SVGIG (reference sequence). This CDR3 spans 13 amino acids. The CDR3 DNA is TGTGCCTGGACCGGCAGCTCCCACAATGAGCAGTTCTTC. Protein product: CAWTGSSHNEQFF.

This clonotype was counted at least ten times. This CDR3 is CASSLGPLTAEQYF. As DNA, the CDR3 is TGTGCCAGCAGCCTAGGACCCCTCACCGCCGAGCAGTACTTC. The chain uses TRBV5-6 and TRBJ2-7; the D is unclear. Germline V lookup: CDR1 SGHDT, CDR2 YYEEEE. V dropped 4 bases and J dropped 6 bases, with 17 bases sitting between them. This CDR3 comprises 14 residues.